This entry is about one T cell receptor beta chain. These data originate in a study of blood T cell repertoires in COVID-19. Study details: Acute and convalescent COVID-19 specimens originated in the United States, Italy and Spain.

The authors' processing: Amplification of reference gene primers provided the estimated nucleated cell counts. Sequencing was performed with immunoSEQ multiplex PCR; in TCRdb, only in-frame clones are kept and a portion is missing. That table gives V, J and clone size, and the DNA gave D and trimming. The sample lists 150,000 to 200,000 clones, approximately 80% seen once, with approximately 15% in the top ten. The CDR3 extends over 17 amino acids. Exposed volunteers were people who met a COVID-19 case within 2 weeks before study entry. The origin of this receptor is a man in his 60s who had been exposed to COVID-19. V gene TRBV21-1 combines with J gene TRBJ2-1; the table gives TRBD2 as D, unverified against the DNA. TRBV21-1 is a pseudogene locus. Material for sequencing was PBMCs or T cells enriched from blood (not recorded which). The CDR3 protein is CASSDRVRAGEGNEQFF. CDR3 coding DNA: TGTGCCAGCAGCGACCGAGTCCGAGCGGGAGAGGGGAATGAGCAGTTCTTC.